This TCR beta chain derives from a study of PD-1 blockade in mismatch repair-deficient tumors. Whole-study findings and limits: Tumor-resident clones, often undetectable pretreatment in blood, expanded then contracted after pembrolizumab.

TCRs were sequenced from a few patients responding to pembrolizumab. About this clone: Its antigen is undetermined.

Assay used: immunoSEQ multiplex PCR; TCRdb lists only in-frame clones, some missing. The table lists under 85,000 clones, approximately 82% of them singletons. The CDR3 has 13 amino acids. In germline, CDR1 is SQVTM, CDR2 ANQGSEA. J gave up 4 bases and V 7 bases, and 9 bases lay outside the gene matches. Sample: peripheral blood, taken 2 weeks after starting pembrolizumab. This clonotype was obtained from an adult with mismatch repair-deficient cancer. This chain links TRBV29-1 with TRBJ1-1; 7 bases fit TRBD1. This chain's CDR3 is CSARLTGATEAFF. CDR3 sequence (DNA): TGCAGCGCACGGCTTACAGGGGCCACTGAAGCTTTCTTT. The full variable domain, with the rest looked up from reference TRBV29-1 and TRBJ1-1, is SAVISQKPSRDICQRGTSLTIQCQVDSQVTMMFWYRQQPGQSLTLIATANQGSEATYESGFVIDKFPISRPNLTFSTLTVSNMSPEDSSIYLCSARLTGATEAFFGQGTRLTVV.